This TCR beta chain was recorded in a study of cytomegalovirus exposure and HLA in healthy donors. Primers included in the PCR were 60 Vbeta and 13 Jbeta primers. Sequencing used immunoSEQ multiplex PCR; TCRdb keeps in-frame clones, though not all of them. The specimen's table records 100,000 to 150,000 clones. Germline V gene data show CDR1 as MDHEN and CDR2 as SYDVKM. CDR3 size: 15 residues. The J segment lost 0 bases and the V segment lost 4 bases, leaving 5 bases of the junction unmatched. The chain is built from TRBV28 and TRBJ2-7; 8 bases are a match to TRBD1. Material: PBMCs. This TCR came from a man aged 18-30 years in good health and CMV-seronegative. In DNA form, the CDR3 reads TGTGCCAGCAGTTCAGGACAGGGTGGCTCCTACGAGCAGTACTTC. It codes for CASSSGQGGSYEQYF.